The 19 T cell receptor beta chains below all came from one sample that was sequenced in a study of T cell responses to AZD1222 COVID-19 vaccine. The data were produced by immunoSEQ multiplex PCR, yet TCRdb's version contains in-frame clones alone and is incomplete. The data show approximately 150,000 clones, roughly nine tenths seen once. The input for sequencing was peripheral blood, taken on day 0 of AZD1222 vaccination. The source is an adult in good health.

The rearrangement uses TRBV4-3 and TRBJ2-2, with a tentative D call TRBD2 (5 bases). The CDR3 is 15 residues long. Germline assignment: CDR1 LGHNA and CDR2 YSLEER. Trimming stripped 0 bases from V and 6 bases from J, with 11 bases between. The CDR3 sequence: CASSQDSEVPGELFF. DNA for the CDR3: TGCGCCAGCAGCCAAGATTCGGAGGTCCCCGGGGAGCTGTTTTTT.

This sequence joins TRBV6-1 and TRBJ2-3, with D possibly matching TRBD1 (6 bases). V was clipped by 2 bases and J by 6 bases, with 15 bases between them. Germline V CDR1 and CDR2: MNHNS, SASEGT. The CDR3 consists of 15 residues. The CDR3 loop reads CASSEQGTFSDTQYF. As DNA, the CDR3 is TGTGCCAGCAGTGAACAGGGGACCTTTTCGGATACGCAGTATTTT.

CDR3: CASSLGTSRHEQYF. The CDR3 bases are TGCGCCAGCAGCTTGGGGACTAGTCGCCACGAGCAGTACTTC. V and J are TRBV5-1 and TRBJ2-7, with 7 bases identical to TRBD2. The CDR3 length is 14 residues. V gave up 0 bases and J gave up 5 bases; unmatched junction bases: 5. Looked up from germline, CDR1 is SGHRS and CDR2 is YFSETQ. The full variable domain, in which reference TRBV5-1 and TRBJ2-7 provide the parts outside the CDR3, is KAGVTQTPRYLIKTRGQQVTLSCSPISGHRSVSWYQQTPGQGLQFLFEYFSETQRNKGNFPGRFSGRQFSNSRSEMNVSTLELGDSALYLCASSLGTSRHEQYFGPGTRLTVT.

The chain joins TRBV29-1 to TRBJ1-1, with 8 bases identical to TRBD1. CDR1 is SQVTM and CDR2 is ANQGSEA in the germline V gene. V dropped 6 bases and J dropped 6; count of bases not matched to a gene: 3. This CDR3 region has 11 residues. The CDR3 coding sequence is TGCAGCGTAGACAGGGGATCTGAAGCTTTCTTT. Protein sequence: CSVDRGSEAFF.

This chain joins TRBV6-1 and TRBJ2-3; 12 positions match TRBD1. The CDR3 totals 17 residues. V lost 2 bases, J lost 2 bases, and 5 bases stayed unmatched. CDR1 and CDR2 (germline): MNHNS, SASEGT. The CDR3 here is CASSERGQGAATDTQYF. CDR3 nucleotides: TGTGCCAGCAGTGAAAGGGGACAGGGGGCGGCCACAGATACGCAGTATTTT.

The chain employs TRBV2 and TRBJ2-1, with D perhaps TRBD1 or TRBD2 (7 bases each). This CDR3 has 18 residues. Germline V gene lookup returns CDR1 SNHLY and CDR2 FYNNEI. The V gene lost 2 bases and the J gene lost 3 bases, with 20 bases spanning the gap. The CDR3 sequence is CASSEKGRGLVVYNEQFF. CDR3 in DNA: TGTGCCAGCAGTGAAAAAGGGAGGGGGCTAGTTGTCTACAATGAGCAGTTCTTC.

This chain connects TRBV19 to TRBJ1-1, with D hard to call. CDR3 size: 14 residues. Germline assignment: CDR1 LNHDA and CDR2 SQIVND (reference sequence). V gave up 7 bases and J gave up 6 bases, with 18 bases separating them. The CDR3 loop is CASTSDTITSEAFF. In DNA form, the CDR3 reads TGTGCCAGTACCTCAGACACCATTACTTCTGAAGCTTTCTTT.

V and J are TRBV5-1 and TRBJ1-6, with D uncertain. Germline CDR1 SGHRS, CDR2 YFSETQ. Trimming removed 1 base at V and 7 bases at J, with 12 bases between. This CDR3 region has 15 residues. The CDR3 loop reads CASSLMGAKNSPLHF. Here the CDR3 DNA reads TGCGCCAGCAGCTTGATGGGAGCGAAAAATTCACCCCTCCACTTT.

The J gene is TRBJ1-5, the V gene TRBV4-2; perhaps TRBD1 as D (5 bases). V dropped 0 bases and J dropped 4 bases, with 7 bases sitting between them. Germline CDR1 LGHNA, CDR2 YNFKEQ. CDR3 length: 14 amino acids. The CDR3 nucleotides are TGTGCCAGCAGCCAAGACCAGGGTAATCAGCCCCAGCATTTT. Encoded protein: CASSQDQGNQPQHF.

This chain joins TRBV30 and TRBJ2-1, with D perhaps TRBD1 or TRBD2 (5 bases each). The germline V gene encodes CDR1 GTSNPN and CDR2 SVGIG (reference sequence). There are 16 residues in the CDR3. The V end lost 5 bases, the J end lost 1 base, and 18 bases lay between the germline ends. DNA for the CDR3: TGTGCCTGGGGGAACGTGGGGACCCAGTCCTACAATGAGCAGTTCTTC. Encoded protein: CAWGNVGTQSYNEQFF.

The CDR3 DNA follows: TGTGCCTGGAGCCAGGTCACTGAAGCTTTCTTT. As protein: CAWSQVTEAFF. The V call is TRBV30, the J call TRBJ1-1; D remains unclear. The CDR3 spans 11 residues. The germline V gene has CDR1 GTSNPN and CDR2 SVGIG (reference sequence). Trimming shortened V by 3 bases and J by 4 bases, and 6 bases separated the two germline ends. The full variable domain, rest sourced from reference TRBV30 and TRBJ1-1, is SQTIHQWPATLVQPVGSPLSLECTVEGTSNPNLYWYRQAAGRGLQLLFYSVGIGQISSEVPQNLSASRPQDRQFILSSKKLLLSDSGFYLCAWSQVTEAFFGQGTRLTVV.

The DNA of the CDR3 is TGTGCCAGCAGCCCAGCCGTGCAAGGAGGCTATGGCTACACCTTC. Translating it yields CASSPAVQGGYGYTF. The rearrangement uses TRBV3-1 (or the pseudogene TRBV3-2) and TRBJ1-2; D is uncertain. Trimming shortened V by 4 bases and J by 4 bases, and 16 bases separated the two germline ends. Germline assignment: CDR1 LGHDT and CDR2 YNNKEL (reference sequence). This CDR3 region has 15 residues.

This clone was observed a single time. The chain has TRBV4-2 and TRBJ2-2, with 12 bases aligning to TRBD2. There are 14 residues in the CDR3. The germline gives CDR1 LGHNA, CDR2 YNFKEQ. V trimming: 4 bases; J trimming: 6 bases; junction bases outside the gene matches: 0. CDR3 coding DNA: TGTGCCAGCAGCCCTAGCGGGAGGGCCGGGGAGCTGTTTTTT. This gives the protein CASSPSGRAGELFF.

This chain links TRBV7-3 with TRBJ2-5; TRBD2 matches at 7 bases. The CDR3 sequence is 14 residues long. Germline-derived CDR1 and CDR2 are SGHTA and FQGTGA. V dropped 5 bases and J dropped 4; count of bases not matched to a gene: 7. CDR3 sequence (DNA): TGTGCCAGCAGCCCCTCGGGGGGAGGAGAGACCCAGTACTTC. This translates into CASSPSGGGETQYF.

J is TRBJ2-3 and V is TRBV5-1; D call uncertain. V shed 0 bases and J shed 6 bases, with 8 bases lying between them. The germline gives CDR1 SGHRS, CDR2 YFSETQ. The CDR3 contains 13 residues. In DNA form, the CDR3 reads TGCGCCAGCAGCTTGGCTCCGAGGGATACGCAGTATTTT. Translation: CASSLAPRDTQYF. Filled out from reference TRBV5-1 and TRBJ2-3, the complete variable domain reads KAGVTQTPRYLIKTRGQQVTLSCSPISGHRSVSWYQQTPGQGLQFLFEYFSETQRNKGNFPGRFSGRQFSNSRSEMNVSTLELGDSALYLCASSLAPRDTQYFGPGTRLTVL.

This rearrangement joins TRBV6-2 or TRBV6-3 to TRBJ1-2, with 10 bases fitting TRBD1. Per the germline V gene, CDR1 is MNHEY and CDR2 is SVGEGT. The V and J ends lost 4 bases and 4 bases, in that order; junction bases with no gene match: 3. The CDR3 loop spans 14 amino acids. The CDR3 reads CASSSRTGGYGYTF. CDR3 sequence (DNA): TGTGCCAGCAGTTCCAGGACAGGGGGCTATGGCTACACCTTC.

V and J are TRBV7-8 and TRBJ2-1; no clear D gene. CDR3 length equals 13 residues. The germline V and J ends were trimmed by 4 bases and 16 bases, with 20 bases remaining between them. Germline V lookup: CDR1 SGHVS, CDR2 FQNEAQ. CDR3 in amino acids: CASSSQLTGKGFF. In DNA, the CDR3 is TGTGCCAGCAGCTCACAATTAACGGGCAAGGGCTTCTTC.

This clone has just a few counts. The chain couples TRBV7-9 to TRBJ2-7; D remains ambiguous. This CDR3 is 14 amino acids long. CDR1 and CDR2 from the germline V gene are SEHNR and FQNEAQ (reference sequence). V was shortened by 5 bases and J by 7 bases, with 18 bases between the two germline ends. CDR3 in DNA: TGTGCCAGCAGCCCAGCGCGCGCCTCCGGGGAGCAGTACTTC. Its protein is CASSPARASGEQYF.

As to this clone: This sample includes further DNA sequences coding for the same CDR3. V and J are TRBV9 and TRBJ1-1; D remains ambiguous. V shed 0 bases and J shed 1 base, with 4 bases lying between them. The CDR3 consists of 13 residues. Germline loops: CDR1 SGDLS, CDR2 YYNGEE. In DNA, the CDR3 is TGTGCCAGCAGCGTAGAAGGGAACACTGAAGCTTTCTTT. This translates into CASSVEGNTEAFF.